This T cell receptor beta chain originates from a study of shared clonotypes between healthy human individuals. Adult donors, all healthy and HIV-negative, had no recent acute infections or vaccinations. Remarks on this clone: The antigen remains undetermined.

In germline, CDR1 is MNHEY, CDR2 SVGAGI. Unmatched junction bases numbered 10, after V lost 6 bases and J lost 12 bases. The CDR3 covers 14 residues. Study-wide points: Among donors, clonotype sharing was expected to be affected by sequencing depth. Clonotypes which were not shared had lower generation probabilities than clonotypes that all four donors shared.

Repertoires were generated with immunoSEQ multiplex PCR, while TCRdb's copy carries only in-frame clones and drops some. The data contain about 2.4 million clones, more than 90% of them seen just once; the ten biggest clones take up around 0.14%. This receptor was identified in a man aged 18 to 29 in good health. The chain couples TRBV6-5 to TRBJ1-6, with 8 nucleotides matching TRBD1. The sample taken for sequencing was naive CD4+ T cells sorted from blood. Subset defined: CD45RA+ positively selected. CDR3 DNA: TGTGCCAGCAGCGGTGGACAGGGTTCAGTACCCCTCCACTTT. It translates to CASSGGQGSVPLHF.